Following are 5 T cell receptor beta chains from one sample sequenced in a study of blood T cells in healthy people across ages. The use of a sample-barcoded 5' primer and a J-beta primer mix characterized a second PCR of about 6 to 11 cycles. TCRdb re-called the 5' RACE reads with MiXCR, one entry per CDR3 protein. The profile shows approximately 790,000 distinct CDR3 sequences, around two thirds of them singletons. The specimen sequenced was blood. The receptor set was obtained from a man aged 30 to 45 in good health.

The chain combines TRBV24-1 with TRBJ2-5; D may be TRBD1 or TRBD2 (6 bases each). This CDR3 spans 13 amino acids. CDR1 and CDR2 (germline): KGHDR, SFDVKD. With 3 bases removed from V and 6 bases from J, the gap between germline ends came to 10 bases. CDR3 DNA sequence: TGTGCCACCAGTGATGAGGGGGGAAAGACCCAGTACTTC. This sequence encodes CATSDEGGKTQYF.

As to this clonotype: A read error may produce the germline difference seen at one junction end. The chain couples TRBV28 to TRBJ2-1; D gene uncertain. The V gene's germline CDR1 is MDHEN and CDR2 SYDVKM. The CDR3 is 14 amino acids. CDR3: CASSFEVSFNEQFF. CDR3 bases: TGTGCCAGCAGTTTCGAGGTCTCCTTCAATGAGCAGTTCTTC.

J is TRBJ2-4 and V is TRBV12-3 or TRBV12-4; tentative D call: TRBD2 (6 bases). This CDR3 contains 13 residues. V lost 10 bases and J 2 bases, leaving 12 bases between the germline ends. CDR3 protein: CATRRGSKNIQYF. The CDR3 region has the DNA TGTGCCACCAGGCGGGGATCCAAAAACATTCAGTACTTC.

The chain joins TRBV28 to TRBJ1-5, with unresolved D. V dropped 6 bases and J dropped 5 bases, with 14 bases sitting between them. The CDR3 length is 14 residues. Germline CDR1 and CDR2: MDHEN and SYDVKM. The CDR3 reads CASRLSGEDQPQHF. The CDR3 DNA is TGTGCCAGCAGGCTCTCCGGGGAGGATCAGCCCCAGCATTTT.

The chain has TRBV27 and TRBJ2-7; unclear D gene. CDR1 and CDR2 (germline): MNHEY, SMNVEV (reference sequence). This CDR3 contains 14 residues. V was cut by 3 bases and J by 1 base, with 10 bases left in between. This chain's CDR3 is CASSFSGSSYEQYF. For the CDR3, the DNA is TGTGCCAGCAGTTTTTCGGGCAGTTCCTACGAGCAGTACTTC.